This T cell receptor (beta chain) was recovered during a study of shared clonotypes between healthy human individuals (dated by TCRdb to 2019 to 2021). Describing the broader study: A couple of women and a few men aged 18 to 49 years were included in the cohort. For each donor, three plates each were used for CD4 naive and CD4 memory, two plates were used for CD8 naive, and one plate was used for CD8 memory. To estimate repertoire size and how much clonotype sharing occurs between individuals, the study deeply sequenced the blood TCR repertoires of several healthy adults. To increase sequencing depth and limit assay-specific biases, TCR repertoire library preparation and sequencing were carried out by different laboratories using diverse techniques. Each donor's leukapheresis produced roughly between about 0.85 and 10 billion PBMCs. General study outcomes and caveats: Clonotypes shared by all four sorted-subset donors showed higher generation probabilities than non-shared clonotypes. Even with the large sequencing depth, rarefaction of the sorted-subset datasets indicated that sequencing was incomplete. Naive subsets generally had larger estimated clonotype richness than memory subsets. Pairwise subsampling led to the expectation that sequencing depth would affect the degree of clonotype sharing among donors. Because the study included only a small number of donors, the genetic and exposure-history diversity represented was limited. Sharing across several donors was observed for about 5% of naive CD4, about 4% of naive CD8, roughly 2.4% of memory CD4, and around 0.42% of memory CD8 clonotypes. Sampling was restricted to blood, and TCR repertoires in tissues likely differ from the TCR repertoires found in blood.

CD8 naive samples consisted of CD45RO-negative cells that were positively selected for CCR7, yielding a CD45RA+CCR7+ population without TemRA cells. The donors were healthy, HIV-negative adults who had no recently reported acute infections or vaccinations. Every donor was a Caucasian adult residing in Nashville, Tennessee, USA. Blood was collected by leukapheresis, and PBMCs were isolated by Ficoll-Histopaque density gradient centrifugation and then cryopreserved in liquid nitrogen vapor phase. Purity and quantity of every magnetically sorted T cell population were checked by analytical flow cytometry. Genomic DNA was isolated from each sorted fraction and quantified by UV absorbance on a Nanodrop 2000c. Including the terminal cysteine and phenylalanine, the CDR3 comprises 17 residues. Only the CDR3 part of the read is kept: 51 bases, read in frame from the first base. The V end gives up 6 bases and the J end 6 bases, leaving 19 bases in the junction not matched to a gene. CDR1 and CDR2 are read off the germline V gene as MDHEN and SYDVKM.

This clone has only one observation. No cognate antigen has been identified for it. Per-base qualities were not stored, and no clone one base away is much larger. Using the deep immunoSEQ assay, multiplex PCR amplified TCR CDR3 regions from genomic DNA. Extracted genomic DNA from each cell subset was distributed evenly across all wells of several immunoSEQ 96-well plates, and each plate was treated as a replicate. For sorted subsets, approximately 190 ng genomic DNA, equal to tens of thousands of T cell genomes, was loaded into each replicate PCR. The purified libraries were quantified using a Qubit 3.0 fluorometer, sized with a Bioanalyzer 2100, and then quantified again using the KAPA Library Quantification kit. Each immunoSEQ 96-well plate was sequenced on its own single-read 150-cycle Illumina NextSeq 550 flow cell. As for the authors' bioinformatics: Because only junctional sequences without quality scores were contained in the immunoSEQ output, filtering matching that applied to full-length reads could not be performed. To assign V/J genes and CDR3, sequences were annotated using PyIR, a Python wrapper for IgBLAST v1.9, with IMGT germline references. Reads with weak V/J assignments (E-value above 1e-6), missing CDR3, stop codons, out-of-frame junctions, or ambiguous translated residues were removed. V3J clonotypes were defined as sequences sharing an identical inferred V gene, J gene, and CDR3 amino acid sequence. The percentage overlap between two repertoires was calculated by dividing the number of shared unique clonotypes by the size of the smaller repertoire. Three approaches were used to assess repertoire richness: RTK rarefaction, the Chao1 estimator, and Recon v2.1 estimates of unobserved clonotypes. For all TCRbeta clonotypes obtained by the gDNA method from several donors, generation probabilities were computed with OLGA. Sourced from immuneACCESS, this table was stored by TCRdb with only in-frame sequences that have V and J called. A share of the clones is absent; for the studies checked, an unresolved V gene accounts for under half, and the remainder has no known explanation. D and trimming were read from the DNA, whereas the V and J calls and clone size are those reported in that table. In all, the sample holds fewer than 800,000 clones, and roughly 94% of those were seen once. About 24% of the sample rests with the top ten.

The sequence came from a man aged 25 to 45 in good health. Sequencing used naive CD8+ T cells sorted from blood. Reading the label with the study, this specimen's cell subset or site is: CD45RA+CCR7+. The rearrangement combines TRBV28 with TRBJ2-7; TRBD2 aligns with 8 central bases. The CDR3 amino acid sequence is: CASSSPRGSGIACEQYF. The DNA sequence is TGTGCCAGCAGCTCCCCCCGGGGTAGCGGGATCGCCTGCGAGCAGTACTTC.